These T cell receptor beta chains were read from a single sample in a study of long-term antiretroviral therapy in people with HIV. Assay used: immunoSEQ multiplex PCR; TCRdb lists only in-frame clones, some missing. In the table there are about 27,000 clones, over 80% of which are singletons. The source was unsorted PBMCs, collected 0.8 years before starting antiretroviral therapy. These receptors came from a man younger than 35 with HIV. CDR3s include the opening cysteine and the closing phenylalanine or tryptophan. Fields, in order: clone size, D gene, J gene, V gene, CDR3 DNA, CDR3 protein. The D gene is left open where the match is weak. Where a row states a size, it is once, few, many or the class of an expanded clone; other rows omit it.

- | - | TRBJ1-5 | TRBV28 | TGTGCCAGCAGCCTAGGGCTGATCAATCAGCCCCAGCATTTT | CASSLGLINQPQHF
- | TRBD1 | TRBJ1-6 | TRBV7-6 | TGTGCCAGCAGCTTAAGGATGACAGGGCAGGGTTCACCCCTCCACTTT | CASSLRMTGQGSPLHF
- | TRBD1 | TRBJ1-1 | TRBV6-6 | TGTGCCAGCGGCCTGAACAGGGGAACTGAAGCTTTCTTT | CASGLNRGTEAFF
- | - | TRBJ2-2 | TRBV11-3 | TGTGCCAGCAGCTTAGGGTCGAACACCGGGGAGCTGTTTTTT | CASSLGSNTGELFF
- | TRBD1 | TRBJ2-7 | TRBV7-6 | TGTGCCAGCAGCTCCAGGACAGGAGTTAGCTCCTACGAGCAGTACTTC | CASSSRTGVSSYEQYF
- | TRBD1 | TRBJ1-6 | TRBV27 | TGTGCCAGCAGTCCAGGACAGGGGGGTTTTTCACCCCTCCACTTT | CASSPGQGGFSPLHF
- | TRBD1 | TRBJ2-5 | TRBV4-1 | TGCGCCAGCAGCCATCAGACAGGGCCAGGGGAGACCCAGTACTTC | CASSHQTGPGETQYF
- | - | TRBJ1-4 | TRBV6-5 | TGTGCCAGCAGATTGGCCCTCACAACTAATGAAAAACTGTTTTTT | CASRLALTTNEKLFF
- | - | TRBJ2-6 | TRBV25-1 | TGTGCCAGCCAGATGGCGCACTCTGGGGCCAACGTCCTGACTTTC | CASQMAHSGANVLTF
few | - | TRBJ2-5 | TRBV30 | TGTGCCTGGAGCGAGCGGGCCAGCGAGACCCAGTACTTC | CAWSERASETQYF
- | - | TRBJ2-1 | TRBV10-3 | TGTGCCATCAGTGAGTCTGTCGATAGGTACAATGAGCAGTTCTTC | CAISESVDRYNEQFF
- | - | TRBJ2-7 | TRBV10-3 | TGTGCCATCAGTGAGTCGAGCGAGCAGTACTTC | CAISESSEQYF
- | - | TRBJ2-1 | TRBV6-5 | TGTGCCAGCAGTTACTCGCTAACTTTCTTC | CASSYSLTFF
- | - | TRBJ1-2 | TRBV5-6 | TGTGCCAGCAGCTTACAGGTTAGGTATGGCTACACCTTC | CASSLQVRYGYTF
once | TRBD2 | TRBJ2-3 | TRBV7-2 | TGTGCCAGCACCAGACTAGCGGGAGTCGGGACGCAGTATTTT | CASTRLAGVGTQYF
- | - | TRBJ1-5 | TRBV6-5 | TGTGCCAGCAGTAGGAGGGGCCTCGATCAGCCCCAGCATTTT | CASSRRGLDQPQHF
- | - | TRBJ2-5 | TRBV5-1 | TGCGCCAGCAGCCGCAGGGGAGGAGAGACCCAGTACTTC | CASSRRGGETQYF
- | - | TRBJ2-7 | TRBV27 | TGTGCCAGCACCAGCACAGGGAGCTACGAGCAGTACTTC | CASTSTGSYEQYF
few | - | TRBJ2-7 | TRBV19 | TGTGCCAGTAGTACCGGGGGACAGCCGACCTACGAGCAGTACTTC | CASSTGGQPTYEQYF
- | TRBD1 | TRBJ2-1 | TRBV10-3 | TGTGCCATCAGTGAGCAACAGGGGGCGGGCAATGAGCAGTTCTTC | CAISEQQGAGNEQFF
- | - | TRBJ2-5 | TRBV6-6 | TGTGCCAGCAGTTACACATCCGAGGGGCCCGTTCAGACCCAGTACTTC | CASSYTSEGPVQTQYF
- | - | TRBJ1-3 | TRBV5-5 | TGTGCCAGCAGCTTGATGGGCTCTGGAAACACCATATATTTT | CASSLMGSGNTIYF
- | - | TRBJ2-7 | TRBV2 | TGTGCCAGCAGCGCAGCCTACGAGCAGTACTTC | CASSAAYEQYF
- | TRBD2 | TRBJ2-5 | TRBV9 | TGTGCCAGCAGCGTAGGGGCGGGGGGGCCTGGTCTGCAAGAGACCCAGTACTTC | CASSVGAGGPGLQETQYF
- | - | TRBJ2-7 | TRBV9 | TGTGCCAGCAGCGTAGTCCCGGACACCGCCTACGAGCAGTACTTC | CASSVVPDTAYEQYF
- | TRBD2 | TRBJ2-3 | TRBV6-5 | TGTGCCAGCAGTTACTGGACTAGCGGAACAGATACGCAGTATTTT | CASSYWTSGTDTQYF
- | - | TRBJ2-1 | TRBV11-2 | TGTGCCAGCACCATCGGACGGAACCCCTACAATGAGCAGTTCTTC | CASTIGRNPYNEQFF
- | TRBD1 | TRBJ2-3 | TRBV29-1 | TGCAGCGTTGAGGTCAGGGGGCGGGCAGATACGCAGTATTTT | CSVEVRGRADTQYF
- | - | TRBJ1-3 | TRBV9 | TGTGCCAGCAGCGAGGGACACACTGGAAACACCATATATTTT | CASSEGHTGNTIYF
- | - | TRBJ1-2 | TRBV23-1 | TGCGCCAGCAGTCAAACGGACCAAATGGGACTAGGTGGCTATGGCTACACCTTC | CASSQTDQMGLGGYGYTF
- | - | TRBJ2-2 | TRBV6-5 | TGTGCCAGCGGACAAAACACCGGGGAGCTGTTTTTT | CASGQNTGELFF
once | TRBD2 | TRBJ2-3 | TRBV28 | TGTGCCAGCAGTTTAGAACGGGCTAGCGGGAGTCCAGATACGCAGTATTTT | CASSLERASGSPDTQYF
- | - | TRBJ1-1 | TRBV6-5 | TGTGCCAGCAGTTACTCGTTTGGGGTGGCTGAAGCTTTCTTT | CASSYSFGVAEAFF
- | - | TRBJ1-3 | TRBV29-1 | TGCAGCGTTGGCACAGTGGGGTTCTCTGGAAACACCATATATTTT | CSVGTVGFSGNTIYF
once | - | TRBJ1-4 | TRBV5-1 | TGCGCCAGCAGCTTGGCCGGGGGGAATGAAAAACTGTTTTTT | CASSLAGGNEKLFF
- | - | TRBJ2-3 | TRBV29-1 | TGCAGCGTTGAAGATATAGAGGGAAGAATCACAGATACGCAGTATTTT | CSVEDIEGRITDTQYF
- | - | TRBJ2-1 | TRBV5-4 | TGTGCCAGCAGCTTGTTAGGGTTCAATGAGCAGTTCTTC | CASSLLGFNEQFF
- | - | TRBJ1-1 | TRBV2 | TGTGCCAGCAGTGAACGGGGAACGGTCACTGAAGCTTTCTTT | CASSERGTVTEAFF
- | TRBD1 | TRBJ2-4 | TRBV29-1 | TGCAGCGTCGAGAGGACAGGACGCGTCTTTGGCAAAAACATTCAGTACTTC | CSVERTGRVFGKNIQYF
- | TRBD1 | TRBJ1-6 | TRBV5-5 | TGTGCCAGCAGCCTGGGACAGGGGGGATCACCCCTCCACTTT | CASSLGQGGSPLHF
- | - | TRBJ2-2 | TRBV5-1 | TGCGCCAGCAGCTTGGGGGAGGTTTCCGGCGGGGAGCTGTTTTTT | CASSLGEVSGGELFF
once | - | TRBJ2-7 | TRBV7-9 | TGTGCCAGCAGCCCTCGACGGAGTTCCTACGAGCAGTACTTC | CASSPRRSSYEQYF
- | TRBD2 | TRBJ2-1 | TRBV25-1 | TGTGCCAGCAGTGAACGCGGGACTAGCGGTCGCAAGTTCTTC | CASSERGTSGRKFF
- | - | TRBJ1-4 | TRBV19 | TGTGCCAGTAGTGGAGTTAGGTTTCTTCGATCGACTAATGAAAAACTGTTTTTT | CASSGVRFLRSTNEKLFF
- | - | TRBJ1-6 | TRBV6-1 | TGTGCCAGCAGTGAAGTAGGAGGGTTCGGTAATTCACCCCTCCACTTT | CASSEVGGFGNSPLHF
- | - | TRBJ1-4 | TRBV6-5 | TGTGCCAGCAGTTACGCTAATGAAAAACTGTTTTTT | CASSYANEKLFF
- | TRBD1 | TRBJ2-7 | TRBV2 | TGTGCCAGCAGTGACCCAAGACAGGGGGCATTTGAGCAGTACTTC | CASSDPRQGAFEQYF
- | - | TRBJ2-3 | TRBV9 | TGTGCCAGCAGCGTAGCTACCGGCGGGGCGATCACAGATACGCAGTATTTT | CASSVATGGAITDTQYF
- | TRBD2 | TRBJ2-1 | TRBV11-2 | TGTGCCAGCAGCTTGGGACTAGCGGACATCAATGAGCAGTTCTTC | CASSLGLADINEQFF
- | - | TRBJ2-3 | TRBV5-4 | TGTGCCAGCAGCTTGGGTGGGTGGGGTACAGATACGCAGTATTTT | CASSLGGWGTDTQYF
- | - | TRBJ1-2 | TRBV28 | TGTGCCAGCAGTTTAGAGGCCCCTATCTATGGCTACACCTTC | CASSLEAPIYGYTF
few | - | TRBJ1-3 | TRBV7-9 | TGTGCCAGCAGCTTATCCCGAAACACCATATATTTT | CASSLSRNTIYF